The 9 T cell receptor beta chains presented below share a single source sample, sequenced in a study of blood T cell repertoires in COVID-19 (TCRdb year 2020). The method behind the library was the immunoSEQ multiplex PCR assay. This is the immuneACCESS table as TCRdb keeps it, with only in-frame sequences that have V and J called. A part of the clones is gone; compared with another copy, unresolved V genes explain less than half, and the rest is unexplained. Here the sample has over 50,000 clones; roughly nine tenths occur a single time. Around 7% of the sample rests with the top ten. The sequenced sample was peripheral blood. These TCRs come from a woman aged 55-70 years with active or convalescent COVID-19.

The genes are TRBV6-5 and TRBJ1-4, with D perhaps TRBD1 (6 bases). V lost 5 bases and J 6 bases, leaving 7 bases between the germline ends. The CDR3 sequence is 12 residues long. The germline V gene has CDR1 MNHEY and CDR2 SVGAGI. CDR3 sequence (DNA): TGTGCCAGCAGTAACAGGGATGAAAAACTGTTTTTT. It encodes CASSNRDEKLFF.

The V call is TRBV11-3, the J call TRBJ2-1, with D possibly TRBD2 on 6 matching bases. CDR1 and CDR2 from the germline V gene are SGHNT and YENEEA. This CDR3 region has 14 residues. Trimming removed 3 bases from V and 9 bases from J, with 15 bases in between. This chain's CDR3 is CASSFERAHGEQFF. Here the CDR3 DNA reads TGTGCCAGCAGCTTTGAGCGGGCTCACGGTGAGCAGTTCTTC.

The chain links TRBV3-1 (or the pseudogene TRBV3-2) to TRBJ2-3; D is unclear. This CDR3 has 17 residues. Germline loops: CDR1 LGHDT, CDR2 YNNKEL (reference sequence). V shed 4 bases and J shed 0 bases, with 17 bases lying between them. In nucleotides, the CDR3 is TGTGCCAGCAGCCCCGTGAACCCCGGAGCTAGCACAGATACGCAGTATTTT. It encodes CASSPVNPGASTDTQYF.

This chain connects TRBV7-9 to TRBJ2-3; D unresolved. This CDR3 comprises 11 residues. Germline V gives CDR1 SEHNR, CDR2 FQNEAQ (reference sequence). Trimming pared 5 bases from V and 4 bases from J, leaving 4 bases between. CDR3 loop: CASSLSDTQYF. The DNA of the CDR3 is TGTGCCAGCAGCCTGTCAGATACGCAGTATTTT.

The chain combines TRBV6-5 with TRBJ2-7, with 7 positions matching TRBD2. CDR1 and CDR2 from the germline V gene are MNHEY and SVGAGI. V dropped 6 bases and J dropped 0; count of bases not matched to a gene: 8. The CDR3 has 15 amino acids. The CDR3 DNA reads as TGTGCCAGCAGCCCAGGGAGGGTTGGCTCCTACGAGCAGTACTTC. It encodes CASSPGRVGSYEQYF.

V is TRBV11-3 and J is TRBJ2-2; D is possibly TRBD2 (6 bases). With 3 bases removed from V and 4 bases from J, the gap between germline ends came to 15 bases. This CDR3 comprises 16 residues. Looked up from germline, CDR1 is SGHNT and CDR2 is YENEEA. The CDR3 spells CASSFPWRDFTGELFF. CDR3 in DNA: TGTGCCAGCAGCTTCCCTTGGCGGGATTTCACCGGGGAGCTGTTTTTT.

A few counts support this clone. The V gene is TRBV28, the J gene TRBJ1-1; no clear D gene. CDR1 and CDR2 (germline): MDHEN, SYDVKM. V was pared by 3 bases and J by 6 bases, with 5 bases between. There are 11 residues in the CDR3. In nucleotides, the CDR3 is TGTGCCAGCAGTTTTCAATCTGAAGCTTTCTTT. Translation gives CASSFQSEAFF.

The chain joins TRBV25-1 to TRBJ1-4; possible D gene TRBD1, 5 bases. CDR1 MGHDK and CDR2 SYGVNS come from the germline V gene. V was shortened by 2 bases and J by 3 bases, with 13 bases between the two germline ends. The CDR3 is 16 amino acids. The CDR3 nucleotides are TGTGCCAGCAGTGAAGACCGGGGGAGTGCTAATGAAAAACTGTTTTTT. Translation gives CASSEDRGSANEKLFF.

CDR3 residues: CASSTGTGRSPLHF. The DNA of the CDR3 is TGTGCCAGCAGCACCGGGACAGGGAGATCACCCCTCCACTTT. The gene calls are TRBV7-3 and TRBJ1-6; 9 nucleotides line up with TRBD1. Germline assignment: CDR1 SGHTA and CDR2 FQGTGA. With 5 bases clipped from V and 10 bases from J, the junction kept 6 bases outside the gene matches. This CDR3 is built from 14 residues.